One and the same sample provided the 3 T cell receptor beta chains below, sequenced in a study of blood T cell repertoires in COVID-19. The protocol was immunoSEQ multiplex PCR, while the TCRdb copy is restricted to in-frame clones and leaves out a portion. The sample has 9,000 to 15,000 clones; more than 65% are singletons. The material sequenced was peripheral blood. These TCRs come from a man in his sixties with COVID-19, enrolled during active disease.

The chain combines TRBV29-1 with TRBJ2-1; 7 positions agree with TRBD1. V was clipped by 3 bases and J by 1 base; unmatched bases: 3. CDR1 is SQVTM and CDR2 is ANQGSEA in the germline V gene. The CDR3 length is 14 residues. The CDR3 protein is CSVDRDRSYNEQFF. In DNA, the CDR3 is TGCAGCGTTGATCGGGACAGATCCTACAATGAGCAGTTCTTC.

The gene calls are TRBV7-8 and TRBJ2-7; TRBD1 aligns across 8 bases. V lost 5 bases and J lost 0; bases outside the gene matches: 6. CDR3 length: 15 amino acids. Germline V gives CDR1 SGHVS, CDR2 FQNEAQ. This chain's CDR3 is CASSAGQVSSYEQYV. CDR3 DNA sequence: TGTGCCAGCAGCGCGGGACAGGTTAGCTCCTACGAGCAGTACGTC.

The chain couples TRBV10-3 to TRBJ2-7; 10 bases align to TRBD1. From germline, CDR1 is ENHRY and CDR2 SYGVKD. CDR3 length: 14 amino acids. With 4 bases clipped from V and 2 bases from J, the junction kept 2 bases outside the gene matches. The CDR3 here is CAISAGTGAYEQYV. The CDR3 DNA follows: TGTGCCATCAGTGCCGGGACAGGGGCCTACGAGCAGTACGTC.